Below are 29 T cell receptor beta chains sequenced from a single sample in a study of T cell clonality in common variable immunodeficiency. Study-wide findings and caveats: Reportedly, TCR beta sequences from common variable immunodeficiency showed fewer deletions and N-nucleotide insertions.

The table came from immunoSEQ multiplex PCR; TCRdb's copy has only in-frame clones and leaves some out. The sample was found to contain 25,000 to 35,000 clones, and every one recurs. These receptors' targets are unknown. The specimen was peripheral blood mononuclear cells. All receptors come from a human donor with common variable immunodeficiency.

This clone has ten or more counts. The read ends 3 residues shy of where the CDR3 ends; the end is completed using the germline J gene. This sequence joins TRBV30 and TRBJ1-5; D may be TRBD1 (6 bases). The V end was cut by 1 base, the J end by 0 bases, with 10 bases between. The CDR3 contains 15 residues. Germline-derived CDR1 and CDR2 are GTSNPN and SVGIG (reference sequence). CDR3 protein: CAWSGTAYSNQPQHF. CDR3 DNA (partial): TGTGCCTGGAGTGGGACAGCATATAGCAATCAGCCC. Variable domain in full (rest from reference TRBV30 and TRBJ1-5): SQTIHQWPATLVQPVGSPLSLECTVEGTSNPNLYWYRQAAGRGLQLLFYSVGIGQISSEVPQNLSASRPQDRQFILSSKKLLLSDSGFYLCAWSGTAYSNQPQHFGDGTRLSIL.

About this clone itself: The missing CDR3 end, 3 residues past where the read stops, is filled in from the germline J gene. The rearrangement links TRBV7-2 to TRBJ2-7; tentatively, D is TRBD2 (5 bases). The CDR3 has 14 amino acids. V lost 1 base, J lost 6 bases, and 13 bases lay in between. From germline, CDR1 is SGHTA and CDR2 FQGNSA. The CDR3 reads CASSLVSAGGEQYF. The sequenced CDR3 bases are TGTGCCAGCAGCTTAGTATCGGCGGGCGGCGAG.

In regard to this clone: The CDR3 extends 3 residues past the end of the read, so its final part is completed from the germline J gene. The V call is TRBV6-2 or TRBV6-3, the J call TRBJ2-1; 7 bases line up with TRBD1. The V and J ends lost 6 bases and 7 bases, in that order; junction bases with no gene match: 6. Germline V gene data show CDR1 as MNHEY and CDR2 as SVGEGT. CDR3 size: 13 residues. The CDR3 here is CASRATGLNEQFF. Incomplete CDR3 DNA: TGTGCCAGCAGGGCGACAGGGTTAAATGAG.

This clone was counted only a few times. The sequence runs out 3 residues before the end of the CDR3; the remainder is reconstructed from the germline J gene. V gene TRBV2 combines with J gene TRBJ2-5; 11 bases fit TRBD2. Germline V gene lookup returns CDR1 SNHLY and CDR2 FYNNEI. The CDR3 is 17 amino acids. V shed 0 bases and J 2 bases; nucleotides not matched to a gene: 5. The CDR3 DNA, read in part, is TGTGCCAGCAGTGAAGCGCTAGCGGGGGGACCTCAAGAGACC. This sequence encodes CASSEALAGGPQET. The entire CDR3 protein is CASSEALAGGPQETQYF.

This clone was counted many times. Coverage ceases 3 residues before the CDR3 finishes, and the germline J gene fills in the end. The rearrangement links TRBV29-1 to TRBJ1-1; the match to TRBD1 covers 7 bases. From germline, CDR1 is SQVTM and CDR2 ANQGSEA. V lost 1 base and J lost 3; bases outside the gene matches: 5. The CDR3 extends over 14 amino acids. CDR3 bases read: TGCAGCGTTGAAGTAAGGGGGCGGTACACTGAA. Its translation: CSVEVRGRYTE. The whole CDR3 is CSVEVRGRYTEAFF.

This clone was recorded at least ten times. CDR3: CAWSVETANNSPLHF. The sequenced CDR3 bases are TGTGCCTGGAGTGTCGAGACAGCGAATAATTCACCC. V gene TRBV30 combines with J gene TRBJ1-6, with D possibly TRBD1 on 5 matching bases. The sequence runs out 3 residues before the end of the CDR3; the remainder is reconstructed from the germline J gene. The length of the CDR3 is 15 residues. Germline V lookup: CDR1 GTSNPN, CDR2 SVGIG (reference sequence). Trimming removed 0 bases at V and 5 bases at J, with 11 bases between.

This clone was detected only a few times. The CDR3 goes on 3 residues after the read ends, and that part is filled in from the germline J gene. The J gene is TRBJ2-5, the V gene TRBV7-2; TRBD2 matches at 9 bases. Germline assignment: CDR1 SGHTA and CDR2 FQGNSA. The J segment lost 2 bases and the V segment lost 4 bases, leaving 5 bases of the junction unmatched. The CDR3 covers 15 residues. The sequenced part of the CDR3 DNA is TGTGCCAGCAGCTCCGCGGGGGGGCGGCAAGAGACC. Protein sequence: CASSSAGGRQET. The full CDR3 protein is CASSSAGGRQETQYF.

This clone has a count of ten or more. From the germline J gene comes the end of the CDR3, since the read stops 3 residues before it. The chain is built from TRBV7-2 and TRBJ2-7, with D perhaps matching TRBD2 (6 bases). From germline, CDR1 is SGHTA and CDR2 FQGNSA. V was cut by 5 bases and J by 2 bases, with 13 bases left in between. This CDR3 is 14 amino acids long. The sequenced part of the CDR3 DNA is TGTGCCAGCAGCCGGACTAACAATGCCTACGAG. It yields the protein CASSRTNNAYE. The CDR3 as a whole reads CASSRTNNAYEQYF.

There are many counts of this clone. The read ends 3 residues shy of where the CDR3 ends; the end is completed using the germline J gene. This chain uses TRBV20-1 with TRBJ2-5; 10 bases agree with TRBD2. Germline V gene sequence: CDR1 DFQATT, CDR2 SNEGSKA (reference sequence). This CDR3 region has 14 residues. The V gene end was trimmed by 5 bases and the J gene end by 5 bases; junction bases not matched to a gene: 8. CDR3 DNA (partial): TGCAGTGCTGAAACTAGCGGGGAGCAGGAGACC. This codes for CSAETSGEQET. The complete CDR3 sequence is CSAETSGEQETQYF.

This clone was seen a handful of times. The sequenced fragment ends 3 residues before the CDR3 boundary, so the rest is inferred from the germline J gene. V is TRBV6-2 or TRBV6-3 and J is TRBJ2-5; a weak D match, TRBD2 (6 bases). The V gene lost 6 bases and the J gene lost 2 bases, with 13 bases spanning the gap. Germline V gene lookup returns CDR1 MNHEY and CDR2 SVGEGT. CDR3 length: 14 residues. The CDR3 loop is CASSRPAGQETQYF. Partial CDR3 DNA: TGTGCCAGCAGCCGACCCGCGGGGCAAGAGACC.

This clone appeared many times. The read gets to within 3 residues of the CDR3 end, and the germline J gene fills in the rest. J is TRBJ2-5 and V is TRBV30; the D gene is possibly TRBD1 (8 bases). In germline, CDR1 is GTSNPN, CDR2 SVGIG (reference sequence). The CDR3 has 14 amino acids. Trimming left V 3 bases short and J 7 bases short, with 18 bases between. Partial CDR3 DNA: TGTGCCTGGAGGATACAGGGGGGGGAGGGGACC. The encoded protein is CAWRIQGGEGT. In full, the CDR3 reads CAWRIQGGEGTQYF.

Comments on this clone: The read ends 3 residues shy of where the CDR3 ends; the end is completed using the germline J gene. The chain links TRBV5-1 to TRBJ1-1, with a weak D call TRBD1 (6 bases). Germline loops: CDR1 SGHRS, CDR2 YFSETQ. Trimming took 1 base from V and 4 from J, leaving 8 bases between them. This CDR3 region has 13 residues. The CDR3 loop reads CASSLPQGTEAFF. Incomplete CDR3 DNA: TGCGCCAGCAGCTTGCCACAGGGCACTGAA. Filled out from reference TRBV5-1 and TRBJ1-1, the complete variable domain reads KAGVTQTPRYLIKTRGQQVTLSCSPISGHRSVSWYQQTPGQGLQFLFEYFSETQRNKGNFPGRFSGRQFSNSRSEMNVSTLELGDSALYLCASSLPQGTEAFFGQGTRLTVV.

The sample holds many counts of this clone. Read sequence stops 3 residues before the CDR3 end, and the germline J gene provides the missing end. The chain uses TRBV5-5 and TRBJ2-1; TRBD2 agrees at 10 bases. Trimming took 2 bases from V and 5 from J; bases not matched to a gene: 1. This CDR3 is built from 14 residues. The V gene's germline CDR1 is SGHKS and CDR2 YYEKEE (reference sequence). The CDR3 loop reads CASSLTSGDNEQFF. Incomplete CDR3 DNA: TGTGCCAGCAGCTTAACTAGCGGGGACAATGAG.

Of note for this clone: The CDR3 end lies 3 residues beyond the end of the read and is filled in from the germline J gene. The chain employs TRBV30 and TRBJ1-6; unclear D gene. The CDR3 length is 14 residues. Trimming removed 2 bases from V and 1 base from J, with 6 bases in between. CDR1 is GTSNPN, CDR2 SVGIG, per germline (reference sequence). CDR3 sequence reads: CAWSSFSYNSPLHF. The CDR3 DNA, read in part, is TGTGCCTGGAGTTCGTTTTCCTATAATTCACCC.

The sample holds a few counts of this clone. The read halts 3 residues ahead of the CDR3 end, with the missing end drawn from the germline J gene. The V and J genes are TRBV18 and TRBJ1-6; D perhaps matches TRBD1 (5 bases). The V end lost 1 base, the J end lost 7 bases, and 11 bases lay between the germline ends. CDR1 KGHSH and CDR2 LQKENI come from the germline V gene. This CDR3 region has 15 residues. The CDR3 sequence: CASSPQGSSNSPLHF. The CDR3 DNA, read in part, is TGTGCCAGCTCACCACAGGGGTCGTCAAATTCACCC.

Comments on this clone: Read sequence stops 3 residues before the CDR3 end, and the germline J gene provides the missing end. The chain carries TRBV19 and TRBJ1-2; D is uncertain. The CDR3 loop spans 13 amino acids. V was shortened by 2 bases and J by 5 bases, with 9 bases between the two germline ends. Germline assignment: CDR1 LNHDA and CDR2 SQIVND (reference sequence). The CDR3 sequence: CASSINKIYGYTF. The CDR3 bases that were read are TGTGCCAGTAGTATAAACAAAATTTATGGC. Looking up the rest from reference TRBV19 and TRBJ1-2 gives the full variable domain: DGGITQSPKYLFRKEGQNVTLSCEQNLNHDAMYWYRQDPGQGLRLIYYSQIVNDFQKGDIAEGYSVSREKKESFPLTVTSAQKNPTAFYLCASSINKIYGYTFGSGTRLTVV.

As concerns this clone: The CDR3 is cut off 3 residues early in the read; its end comes from the germline J gene. The chain is built from TRBV19 and TRBJ1-1, with 7 bases aligning to TRBD1. V lost 9 bases and J lost 1; bases outside the gene matches: 8. The CDR3 covers 14 residues. Germline CDR1 LNHDA, CDR2 SQIVND (reference sequence). The sequenced CDR3 bases are TGTGCCAGCAGAGGGGGGACAGCGAACACTGAA. This translates into CASRGGTANTE. The entire CDR3 reads CASRGGTANTEAFF.

This clone was seen more than once but under ten times. The read stops 3 residues short of the end of the CDR3; the missing end is completed from the germline J gene. The rearrangement joins TRBV7-2 to TRBJ2-7; TRBD1 matches at 12 bases. Trimming removed 5 bases from V and 6 bases from J; junction bases left unmatched: 8. CDR1 SGHTA and CDR2 FQGNSA come from the germline V gene. The CDR3 contains 15 residues. The CDR3 is CASSLGTGGRTEQYF. The DNA read from the CDR3 is TGTGCCAGCAGCCTAGGGACAGGGGGCCGTACCGAG.

This clone was seen many times. The sequence runs out 3 residues before the end of the CDR3; the remainder is reconstructed from the germline J gene. V and J are TRBV7-2 and TRBJ1-2, with a weak D call TRBD1 (6 bases). Trimming removed 4 bases from V and 4 bases from J, with 10 bases in between. The length of the CDR3 is 13 residues. Germline values: CDR1 SGHTA, CDR2 FQGNSA. The covered CDR3 bases are TGTGCCAGCAGCTACACAGGGCTCTATGGC. Protein product: CASSYTGLYG. The entire CDR3 reads CASSYTGLYGYTF.

This clone appeared many times. The CDR3 end falls 3 residues outside the read, so it is completed with the germline J gene. This chain uses TRBV7-9 with TRBJ2-1; D is uncertain. Trimming took 0 bases from V and 3 from J, leaving 6 bases between them. This CDR3 spans 14 amino acids. Looked up from germline, CDR1 is SEHNR and CDR2 is FQNEAQ (reference sequence). The CDR3 bases that were read are TGTGCCAGCAGCTTAGCGGCTAGCTACAATGAG. The encoded protein is CASSLAASYNE. The full-length CDR3 reads as CASSLAASYNEQFF.

This clone was picked up many times. The read gets to within 3 residues of the CDR3 end, and the germline J gene fills in the rest. V and J are TRBV18 and TRBJ2-3, with 7 bases identical to TRBD2. The CDR3 has 14 residues. V was pared by 2 bases and J by 1 base, with 0 bases of the junction left unmatched. Germline-derived CDR1 and CDR2 are KGHSH and LQKENI. CDR3: CASSPGGGTDTQYF. CDR3 DNA, as far as it was read: TGTGCCAGCTCACCAGGGGGGGGCACAGATACG.

Turning to this clone: The junction does not match germline at one end; this may be a read error. Read coverage stops 3 residues before the CDR3 terminus; the germline J gene supplies the remainder. This sequence joins TRBV6-2 or TRBV6-3 and TRBJ2-2, with D hard to call. The CDR3 is made up of 13 amino acids. Germline V lookup: CDR1 MNHEY, CDR2 SVGEGT. Incomplete CDR3 DNA: TGTGCCAACAGTTTAATGTTCCCCGGGGAG. Its protein product is CANSLMFPGE. The entire CDR3 sequence reads CANSLMFPGELFF.

In this sample, this clone turned up a few times. The read ends 3 residues before the CDR3 terminus; that terminus is restored from the germline J gene. This chain joins TRBV18 and TRBJ2-6; a possible D gene is TRBD2 (5 bases). This CDR3 has 19 residues. Deletions cut 2 bases from V and 6 bases from J, with 23 bases between. Germline CDR1 and CDR2: KGHSH and LQKENI. The CDR3 here is CASSPFSGFNTLSANVLTF. The DNA read from the CDR3 is TGTGCCAGCTCACCATTTTCGGGGTTTAACACCCTGTCGGCCAACGTC.

This clone is labeled medium-sized. Read data end 3 residues before the CDR3 end; the end is taken from the germline J gene. The chain combines TRBV2 with TRBJ2-5, with 9 bases matching TRBD1. The CDR3 has 15 residues. Germline-derived CDR1 and CDR2 are SNHLY and FYNNEI. The ends lost 6 bases at V and 3 bases at J; junction bases unmatched: 8. Partial CDR3 DNA: TGTGCCAGCAGCCGCGACAGGGGGTGGGAAGAGACC. Protein sequence: CASSRDRGWEET. The whole CDR3 region reads CASSRDRGWEETQYF.

Many counts were recorded for this clone. The read terminates 3 residues ahead of where the CDR3 ends, so the germline J gene completes it. The chain has TRBV6-2 or TRBV6-3 and TRBJ1-5; TRBD1 matches 7 bases. V lost 10 bases to trimming and J lost 3 bases; unmatched junction nucleotides: 3. This CDR3 contains 12 residues. CDR1 is MNHEY and CDR2 is SVGEGT in the germline V gene. This CDR3 reads CATGTANQPQHF. The part of the CDR3 DNA that was read is TGTGCCACCGGGACAGCCAATCAGCCC.

In regard to this clone: The CDR3 end falls 3 residues outside the read, so it is completed with the germline J gene. The chain is built from TRBV30 and TRBJ1-5; TRBD1 matches 7 bases. From germline, CDR1 is GTSNPN and CDR2 SVGIG (reference sequence). The ends lost 3 bases at V and 5 bases at J; junction bases unmatched: 7. This CDR3 has 14 amino acids. Here the CDR3 reads CAWSRGEGDQPQHF. CDR3 bases read: TGTGCCTGGAGCAGGGGGGAAGGGGATCAGCCC.

This clone appeared a few times. Read sequence stops 3 residues before the CDR3 end, and the germline J gene provides the missing end. V usage is TRBV19 and J usage is TRBJ2-7; D possibly corresponds to TRBD1 (5 bases). This CDR3 contains 15 residues. The V end lost 6 bases, the J end lost 3 bases, and 18 bases lay between the germline ends. CDR1 and CDR2 (germline): LNHDA, SQIVND (reference sequence). The CDR3 region is CASSLLPTDLYEQYF. CDR3 bases read: TGTGCCAGTAGCCTCCTCCCGACAGACCTCTACGAG.

Comment on this clone: The read comes to an end 3 residues before the CDR3 does, leaving the germline J gene to fill in the end. The V call is TRBV30, the J call TRBJ2-5; no clear D. This CDR3 contains 15 residues. From germline, CDR1 is GTSNPN and CDR2 SVGIG (reference sequence). The germline V and J ends were trimmed by 3 bases and 4 bases, with 18 bases remaining between them. The covered CDR3 bases are TGTGCCTGGAGACTCCCAATTCCCGGCGGAGAGACC. This encodes CAWRLPIPGGET. From start to end, the CDR3 is CAWRLPIPGGETQYF.

On this clone itself: The read finishes 3 residues shy of the CDR3 end, and the germline J gene is used to complete it. The genes are TRBV2 and TRBJ2-1; 7 bases fit TRBD2. The J segment lost 8 bases and the V segment lost 6 bases, leaving 10 bases of the junction unmatched. The CDR3 is made up of 14 amino acids. CDR1 and CDR2 from the germline V gene are SNHLY and FYNNEI. The CDR3 bases that were read are TGTGCCAGCAGAGATGAGGCTAGCGGCGATGAG. Amino acid sequence: CASRDEASGDE. The whole CDR3 sequence reads CASRDEASGDEQFF.